These 20 T cell receptor beta chains were all obtained from the same sample, sequenced in a study of blood T cell repertoires in COVID-19. Clones were read by immunoSEQ multiplex PCR, and TCRdb kept only the in-frame ones, dropping some. The table includes under 200,000 clones, 88% detected once. The sequenced sample was peripheral blood. The source is a man in his fifties or sixties with acute or convalescent COVID-19.

This chain links TRBV19 with TRBJ1-2; D is possibly TRBD1 (6 bases). This CDR3 has 16 residues. The V end lost 1 base, the J end lost 1 base, and 13 bases lay between the germline ends. Germline CDR1 and CDR2: LNHDA and SQIVND (reference sequence). In DNA, the CDR3 is TGTGCCAGTAGTATAGCCAGGGGAACTATTAACTATGGCTACACCTTC. Its protein product is CASSIARGTINYGYTF.

The rearrangement uses TRBV27 and TRBJ2-3; D remains unclear. Germline-derived CDR1 and CDR2 are MNHEY and SMNVEV (reference sequence). CDR3 length: 13 amino acids. V shed 3 bases and J shed 0 bases, with 4 bases lying between them. This CDR3 reads CASSFVSTDTQYF. CDR3 nucleotide sequence: TGTGCCAGCAGTTTCGTCAGCACAGATACGCAGTATTTT.

The chain joins TRBV11-3 to TRBJ1-1; D not resolved. Germline V gene sequence: CDR1 SGHNT, CDR2 YENEEA. The CDR3 consists of 14 residues. Trimming shortened V by 6 bases and J by 5 bases, and 16 bases separated the two germline ends. The CDR3 loop is CASSFESRGTEAFF. CDR3 sequence (DNA): TGTGCCAGCAGTTTCGAGAGCCGAGGGACTGAAGCTTTCTTT. Supplemented by reference TRBV11-3 and TRBJ1-1, the full variable domain reads EAGVVQSPRYKIIEKKQPVAFWCNPISGHNTLYWYLQNLGQGPELLIRYENEEAVDDSQLPKDRFSAERLKGVDSTLKIQPAELGDSAVYLCASSFESRGTEAFFGQGTRLTVV.

This chain links TRBV9 with TRBJ2-3; tentative D call: TRBD2 (6 bases). V dropped 2 bases and J dropped 5 bases, with 18 bases sitting between them. Germline values: CDR1 SGDLS, CDR2 YYNGEE. The CDR3 runs to 16 residues. CDR3 sequence (DNA): TGTGCCAGCAGCGTCGGGGGATCAGGGAGCGGAGATACGCAGTATTTT. It encodes CASSVGGSGSGDTQYF.

The V and J genes are TRBV21-1 and TRBJ2-7; the table gives TRBD1 as D, unverified against the DNA. TRBV21-1 has pseudogene status. The CDR3 runs to 14 residues. The CDR3 nucleotides are TGTGCCAGCAGCAAAAGGGCAGGGGGCTACGAGCAGTACGTC. It encodes CASSKRAGGYEQYV.

The CDR3 spells CASSLTSGTTDTQYF. The CDR3 DNA reads as TGTGCCAGCAGCTTGACTAGCGGCACCACAGATACGCAGTATTTT. The V gene is TRBV21-1, the J gene TRBJ2-3; the DNA was not used to check the table's D call, TRBD2. TRBV21-1 is a pseudogene. The length of the CDR3 is 15 residues.

The chain links TRBV19 to TRBJ1-3; maybe TRBD1 (6 bases). The CDR3 runs 14 residues. Germline V gives CDR1 LNHDA, CDR2 SQIVND (reference sequence). Trimming removed 5 bases at V and 2 bases at J, with 10 bases between. The CDR3 loop is CASSLGQTGNTIYF. The CDR3 DNA reads TGTGCCAGTAGTCTCGGACAGACTGGAAACACCATATATTTT.

The rearrangement links TRBV30 to TRBJ1-4; D is perhaps TRBD1 (6 bases). Germline CDR1 and CDR2: GTSNPN and SVGIG (reference sequence). The CDR3 runs 12 residues. Trimming took off 4 bases at V and 7 bases at J, with 10 bases between the two ends. The CDR3 protein is CAWNRAGEKLFF. Here the CDR3 DNA reads TGTGCCTGGAACAGGGCGGGTGAAAAACTGTTTTTT.

The gene calls are TRBV2 and TRBJ2-1; TRBD1 aligns across 10 bases. With 10 bases clipped from V and 0 bases from J, the junction kept 9 bases outside the gene matches. The CDR3 covers 16 residues. Germline V lookup: CDR1 SNHLY, CDR2 FYNNEI. The CDR3 protein is CATGTGEPRSYNEQFF. The CDR3 nucleotides read TGTGCCACTGGGACAGGGGAGCCCCGCTCCTACAATGAGCAGTTCTTC.

This clone came up once. The chain couples TRBV10-3 to TRBJ2-7, with 9 nucleotides matching TRBD2. This CDR3 contains 14 residues. Germline V lookup: CDR1 ENHRY, CDR2 SYGVKD. Trimming took 8 bases from V and 0 from J; bases not matched to a gene: 5. CDR3 sequence reads: CAISPSGDSYEQYF. In DNA form, the CDR3 reads TGTGCCATCTCCCCTAGCGGGGACTCCTACGAGCAGTACTTC.

The rearrangement links TRBV5-4 to TRBJ1-2; D remains ambiguous. Germline V gene lookup returns CDR1 SGHNT and CDR2 YYREEE (reference sequence). V was cut by 5 bases and J by 0 bases, with 14 bases left in between. The length of the CDR3 is 15 residues. The CDR3 DNA is TGTGCCAGCAGACCCGACCTTACAGCTAACTATGGCTACACCTTC. It translates to CASRPDLTANYGYTF.

This clone appeared once. This chain uses TRBV5-1 with TRBJ2-5; 9 nucleotides agree with TRBD1. This CDR3 spans 16 amino acids. CDR1 is SGHRS, CDR2 YFSETQ, per germline. V was pared by 7 bases and J by 4 bases, with 14 bases of the junction left unmatched. CDR3 coding DNA: TGCGCCAGCGCCGCGACAGGGACAGGGAATCGAGAGACCCAGTACTTC. Its translation is CASAATGTGNRETQYF.

The chain combines TRBV2 with TRBJ1-5; 9 bases are a match to TRBD1. The V segment lost 6 bases and the J segment 6 bases; nucleotides outside the gene matches: 15. The CDR3 contains 17 residues. Germline V gene lookup returns CDR1 SNHLY and CDR2 FYNNEI. The CDR3, as DNA: TGTGCCAGCAGCTACGGACAGGGGAGAAATAGCGGTCAGCCCCAGCATTTT. It encodes CASSYGQGRNSGQPQHF.

The chain employs TRBV6-5 and TRBJ1-5; D gene uncertain. The V and J ends lost 2 bases and 7 bases respectively, with 9 bases between them. Germline loops: CDR1 MNHEY, CDR2 SVGAGI. This CDR3 contains 13 residues. This chain's CDR3 is CASSYGLWQPQHF. As DNA, the CDR3 is TGTGCCAGCAGTTACGGGCTGTGGCAGCCCCAGCATTTT.

The gene calls are TRBV11-2 and TRBJ1-5; D possibly corresponds to TRBD1 (5 bases). CDR3 length: 15 amino acids. V was cut by 4 bases and J by 4 bases, with 14 bases left in between. Looked up from germline, CDR1 is SGHAT and CDR2 is FQNNGV. Here the CDR3 reads CASSSTDGPNQPQHF. In DNA form, the CDR3 reads TGTGCCAGCAGCTCGACAGACGGACCTAATCAGCCCCAGCATTTT.

This clone was seen more than once but under ten times. The chain joins TRBV10-3 to TRBJ1-4; no clear D. CDR3 size: 16 residues. The V end was cut by 3 bases, the J end by 7 bases, with 18 bases between. Germline CDR1 is ENHRY and CDR2 is SYGVKD. This CDR3 reads CAISEARDSSAEKLFF. CDR3 nucleotides: TGTGCCATCAGTGAAGCCCGTGATTCGAGCGCTGAAAAACTGTTTTTT.

The CDR3 loop is CAILQGKDGYTF. DNA for the CDR3: TGTGCCATTCTCCAGGGGAAGGATGGCTACACCTTC. This chain joins TRBV10-3 and TRBJ1-2; TRBD1 is a possible D gene (6 bases). CDR1 and CDR2 from the germline V gene are ENHRY and SYGVKD. This CDR3 region has 12 residues. Trimming left V 9 bases short and J 6 bases short, with 14 bases between.

This clone was recorded a few times. The chain recombines TRBV5-4 with TRBJ1-6; possibly TRBD1 for D (6 bases). Per germline, CDR1 SGHNT and CDR2 YYREEE (reference sequence). V was shortened by 0 bases and J by 5 bases, with 6 bases between the two germline ends. The CDR3 contains 14 residues. CDR3 sequence reads: CASSLGQDNSPLHF. CDR3 nucleotides: TGTGCCAGCAGCTTGGGACAGGATAATTCACCCCTCCACTTT.

The genes are TRBV27 and TRBJ1-2, with D possibly being TRBD1 (6 bases). Trimming removed 9 bases from V and 8 bases from J, with 19 bases in between. The germline V gene has CDR1 MNHEY and CDR2 SMNVEV (reference sequence). The CDR3 runs to 13 residues. The CDR3, as DNA: TGTGCCAGTTCGACCGGGACAACATTCGGCTACACCTTC. This codes for CASSTGTTFGYTF.

In the case of this clone: Within the sample, other DNA sequences also encode this same CDR3. The rearrangement joins TRBV5-1 to TRBJ2-5; 12 bases agree with TRBD1. The CDR3 totals 15 residues. The junction had 5 bases not matched to a gene; V was cut back by 4 bases and J by 4 bases. In germline, CDR1 is SGHRS, CDR2 YFSETQ. The CDR3 region is CASSPGQGARETQYF. The CDR3, as DNA: TGCGCCAGCAGCCCGGGACAGGGGGCGAGAGAGACCCAGTACTTC.